The 20 T cell receptor beta chains given below trace back to one sample, sequenced in a study of cytomegalovirus exposure and HLA in healthy donors. PCR was performed using 60 Vbeta and 13 Jbeta primers. The repertoire was sequenced with immunoSEQ multiplex PCR; TCRdb's copy has only in-frame clones and lacks some. The sample yields 55,000 to 75,000 clones, about 75% seen once. Sequencing used PBMCs. The source of these receptors is a woman in her thirties in good health and CMV-seropositive.

The chain couples TRBV28 to TRBJ2-3; D might be TRBD2 (5 bases). Germline V CDR1 and CDR2: MDHEN, SYDVKM. Trimming cost V 4 bases and J 2 bases, with 19 bases left between them. CDR3 length: 17 residues. For the CDR3, the DNA is TGTGCCAGCAGTTCCATAGGTACTAGATCTAACACAGATACGCAGTATTTT. It specifies CASSSIGTRSNTDTQYF.

This clone has more than one count but fewer than ten. V gene TRBV4-2 combines with J gene TRBJ1-2, with a weak D call TRBD1 (6 bases). Germline loops: CDR1 LGHNA, CDR2 YNFKEQ. This CDR3 comprises 14 residues. Deletions cut 0 bases from V and 8 bases from J, with 13 bases between. CDR3 coding DNA: TGTGCCAGCAGCCAAGATTCGGCAGGGGAAGGCTACACCTTC. This codes for CASSQDSAGEGYTF.

A single count supports this clone. The chain recombines TRBV19 with TRBJ1-4; D unclear. Trimming shortened V by 5 bases and J by 2 bases, and 12 bases separated the two germline ends. CDR3 length equals 15 residues. Per the germline V gene, CDR1 is LNHDA and CDR2 is SQIVND (reference sequence). The CDR3 reads CASSVPLGTNEKLFF. DNA of the CDR3: TGTGCCAGTAGTGTCCCGTTGGGCACTAATGAAAAACTGTTTTTT.

The chain combines TRBV4-3 with TRBJ2-1; 11 bases fit TRBD2. Per the germline V gene, CDR1 is LGHNA and CDR2 is YSLEER. The V and J ends lost 1 base and 4 bases, in that order; junction bases with no gene match: 6. CDR3 length: 17 residues. CDR3 sequence (DNA): TGCGCCAGCAGCCAAGTAGATAGGACTAGCGGGTACAATGAGCAGTTCTTC. It encodes CASSQVDRTSGYNEQFF.

This clone was observed once. V gene TRBV4-2 combines with J gene TRBJ1-1; 8 bases agree with TRBD1. There are 12 residues in the CDR3. Germline values: CDR1 LGHNA, CDR2 YNFKEQ. J was trimmed by 8 bases and V by 4 bases; bases with no gene match: 3. The CDR3 loop reads CASSPQGAEAFF. In DNA, the CDR3 is TGTGCCAGCAGCCCTCAGGGGGCGGAAGCTTTCTTT.

The CDR3 DNA is TGTGCCAGCAGCTCAGACGACAGGGTTTCCTACAATGAGCAGTTCTTC. Its protein product is CASSSDDRVSYNEQFF. The V and J genes are TRBV7-8 and TRBJ2-1, with 7 bases fitting TRBD1. Germline lookup yields CDR1 SGHVS and CDR2 FQNEAQ. This CDR3 region has 16 residues. The J segment lost 1 base and the V segment lost 4 bases, leaving 7 bases of the junction unmatched.

The CDR3 nucleotides are TGTGCCAGCAGCGCAAGCGGGCTGGGCACAGATACGCAGTATTTT. Translation gives CASSASGLGTDTQYF. The V call is TRBV9, the J call TRBJ2-3; TRBD2 might be the D (6 bases). Looked up from germline, CDR1 is SGDLS and CDR2 is YYNGEE. Trimming cost V 3 bases and J 1 base, with 12 bases left between them. The CDR3 is 15 residues long.

The chain is built from TRBV7-2 and TRBJ2-7; the match to TRBD2 covers 7 bases. After removal of 5 bases from V and 5 bases from J, the junction contained 12 bases not matched to a gene. Germline CDR1 and CDR2: SGHTA and FQGNSA. This CDR3 contains 15 residues. CDR3 region: CASSQRGGRFNEQYF. CDR3 bases: TGTGCCAGCAGCCAGCGGGGCGGGAGATTCAACGAGCAGTACTTC.

The chain links TRBV6-4 to TRBJ1-6; 10 bases fit TRBD1. The germline V gene has CDR1 MRHNA and CDR2 SNTAGT. V was pared by 6 bases and J by 6 bases, with 5 bases of the junction left unmatched. The CDR3 is 15 amino acids. The CDR3 bases are TGTGCCAGCAGAAGCCGGGACAGGGGTAATTCACCCCTCCACTTT. This sequence encodes CASRSRDRGNSPLHF.

The CDR3 region has the DNA TGTGCCAGCAGCTGGACAGCTGGGGAGCTGTTTTTT. Translating gives CASSWTAGELFF. The gene calls are TRBV12-1 and TRBJ2-2; the table's D call TRBD1 went unverified against the DNA. TRBV12-1 is given as a pseudogene. The CDR3 contains 12 residues.

The rearrangement links TRBV5-6 to TRBJ1-5, with D uncertain. The CDR3 loop spans 15 amino acids. V was cut by 1 base and J by 0 bases, with 8 bases left in between. CDR1 SGHDT and CDR2 YYEEEE come from the germline V gene. The CDR3: CASSLREFSNQPQHF. As DNA, the CDR3 is TGTGCCAGCAGCTTGCGGGAGTTTAGCAATCAGCCCCAGCATTTT.

This clone was counted only a few times. The V and J genes are TRBV29-1 and TRBJ1-1; TRBD1 might be the D (5 bases). CDR3 length: 13 amino acids. Trimming took 4 bases from V and 4 from J, leaving 13 bases between them. The V gene's germline CDR1 is SQVTM and CDR2 ANQGSEA. CDR3 protein: CSVVLLGGTEAFF. The DNA for the CDR3 is TGCAGCGTTGTTCTCTTGGGGGGCACTGAAGCTTTCTTT.

The gene calls are TRBV7-9 and TRBJ1-1, with 7 bases matching TRBD1. The J segment lost 2 bases and the V segment lost 8 bases, leaving 2 bases of the junction unmatched. This CDR3 is 12 amino acids long. The germline V gene encodes CDR1 SEHNR and CDR2 FQNEAQ (reference sequence). CDR3 in amino acids: CASQGGNTEAFF. CDR3 sequence (DNA): TGTGCCAGCCAGGGGGGTAACACTGAAGCTTTCTTT.

The genes are TRBV27 and TRBJ1-1; the D is unclear. Trimming left V 7 bases short and J 3 bases short, with 12 bases between. CDR1 and CDR2 from the germline V gene are MNHEY and SMNVEV (reference sequence). This CDR3 is 13 amino acids long. The CDR3 loop is CASKNGGYTEAFF. CDR3 sequence (DNA): TGTGCCAGCAAAAACGGAGGATACACTGAAGCTTTCTTT.

The rearrangement links TRBV9 to TRBJ1-1; 11 bases line up with TRBD1. Germline V CDR1 and CDR2: SGDLS, YYNGEE. Trimming removed 4 bases from V and 1 base from J; junction bases left unmatched: 9. The length of the CDR3 is 17 residues. In DNA, the CDR3 is TGTGCCAGCAGCCCCCCCGGACAGGGGGCACGGAACACTGAAGCTTTCTTT. Its protein is CASSPPGQGARNTEAFF.

The chain joins TRBV7-8 to TRBJ2-3; D is undetermined. The CDR3 extends over 14 amino acids. The germline V gene encodes CDR1 SGHVS and CDR2 FQNEAQ. V lost 2 bases, J lost 2 bases, and 8 bases lay in between. CDR3 DNA: TGTGCCAGCAGCTTAAAGTGGCTCACAGATACGCAGTATTTT. Its protein product is CASSLKWLTDTQYF. Full variable domain (outside the CDR3, taken from reference TRBV7-8 and TRBJ2-3): GAGVSQSPRYKVAKRGQDVALRCDPISGHVSLFWYQQALGQGPEFLTYFQNEAQLDKSGLPSDRFFAERPEGSVSTLKIQRTQQEDSAVYLCASSLKWLTDTQYFGPGTRLTVL.

The V gene is TRBV7-8, the J gene TRBJ2-5; D not certain. The CDR3 length is 12 residues. Germline lookup yields CDR1 SGHVS and CDR2 FQNEAQ. Deletions cut 1 base from V and 8 bases from J, with 8 bases between. The CDR3 loop is CASSLVERTQYF. CDR3 nucleotide sequence: TGTGCCAGCAGCTTAGTCGAGCGCACCCAGTACTTC. Based on the CDR3 plus reference TRBV7-8 and TRBJ2-5, the full variable domain is GAGVSQSPRYKVAKRGQDVALRCDPISGHVSLFWYQQALGQGPEFLTYFQNEAQLDKSGLPSDRFFAERPEGSVSTLKIQRTQQEDSAVYLCASSLVERTQYFGPGTRLLVL.

The chain couples TRBV27 to TRBJ2-2; 9 bases agree with TRBD1. Germline lookup yields CDR1 MNHEY and CDR2 SMNVEV (reference sequence). J lost 7 bases, V lost 5 bases, and 11 bases had no gene match. CDR3 size: 16 residues. For the CDR3, the DNA is TGTGCCAGCAGTAGGGTACAGGGGGCAGGTGTCGGGGAGCTGTTTTTT. Its translation: CASSRVQGAGVGELFF.

The CDR3 nucleotides read TGTGCCAGCAGCTTAGCGGGAGGGAACAATGAGCAGTTCTTC. Its protein product is CASSLAGGNNEQFF. The chain employs TRBV11-2 and TRBJ2-1, with 8 nucleotides matching TRBD2. CDR3 length: 14 amino acids. Germline CDR1 reads SGHAT; CDR2 reads FQNNGV. The V and J ends lost 1 base and 5 bases, in that order; junction bases with no gene match: 1.

Comment on this clone: Other DNA sequences in this sample translate to the same CDR3. The chain links TRBV5-6 to TRBJ2-5; TRBD2 matches 13 bases. The CDR3 is 15 amino acids. Per germline, CDR1 SGHDT and CDR2 YYEEEE. With 0 bases clipped from V and 4 bases from J, the junction kept 0 bases outside the gene matches. CDR3 DNA sequence: TGTGCCAGCAGCTTGGGGACTAGCGGGAGAGAGACCCAGTACTTC. It yields the protein CASSLGTSGRETQYF.